This TCR beta chain was recorded in a study of T cells in Graves' hyperthyroidism and ophthalmopathy. The CDR3 runs to 17 residues. Trimming at V came to 3 bases and at J to 5 bases, leaving 8 bases not matched to a gene. CDR1 and CDR2 (germline): SGHAT, FQNNGV. Diagnoses rested on clinical symptoms, serum thyroxine and TRAb, thyroid ultrasound and orbital computed tomography. Study-wide points: The model forecast ophthalmopathy, anticipating it by a median around 6.5 months before onset.

This clonotype has a count of ten or more. The antigen remains unidentified. Amplification of TCR beta CDR3 regions used RNA as the template. In the first-round RT-PCR of the TCR CDR3, the HTBI primer set was used. TCRdb re-called the multiplex PCR reads with MiXCR, one entry per CDR3 protein. This table holds about 360,000 distinct CDR3 sequences, around 14% found once. This receptor was obtained from a woman between 18 and 30 years old with Graves' hyperthyroidism. Sequencing input: blood. The gene calls are TRBV11-2 and TRBJ2-5; 14 positions match TRBD2. CDR3 bases: TGTGCCAGCAGCTTCGGACTAGCGGGGGGCGGGAGGGAGACCCAGTACTTC. Amino acid sequence: CASSFGLAGGGRETQYF.